Presented here are 14 T cell receptor beta chains from one specimen sequenced in a study of T cell responses to AZD1222 COVID-19 vaccine. The protocol was immunoSEQ multiplex PCR, while the TCRdb copy is restricted to in-frame clones and leaves out a portion. The profile shows approximately 180,000 clones, about 86% of them singletons. This material consisted of peripheral blood, taken on day 0 of AZD1222 vaccination. These TCRs come from an adult in good health.

The rearrangement links TRBV7-2 to TRBJ1-2; D not resolved. Germline-derived CDR1 and CDR2 are SGHTA and FQGNSA. The CDR3 is 15 amino acids. Trimming shortened V by 5 bases and J by 8 bases, and 21 bases separated the two germline ends. CDR3 in DNA: TGTGCCAGCAGCGTGCCCCAGGAGATGGGAAAGGGCTACACCTTC. This translates into CASSVPQEMGKGYTF.

The CDR3 here is CASSSRGSTGELFF. CDR3 nucleotides: TGTGCCAGTAGTAGCCGGGGAAGCACCGGGGAGCTGTTTTTT. The chain is built from TRBV19 and TRBJ2-2; maybe TRBD2 (5 bases). Per the germline V gene, CDR1 is LNHDA and CDR2 is SQIVND (reference sequence). This CDR3 region has 14 residues. Trimming stripped 4 bases from V and 4 bases from J, with 10 bases between.

In this sample, this clone turned up a few times. The chain links TRBV5-4 to TRBJ2-4; 13 bases are a match to TRBD2. J lost 0 bases, V lost 4 bases, and 7 bases had no gene match. The CDR3 has 18 amino acids. Germline CDR1 and CDR2: SGHNT and YYREEE (reference sequence). The CDR3 loop reads CASSPTSGGMGAKNIQYF. The CDR3 bases are TGTGCCAGCAGCCCGACTAGCGGGGGGATGGGAGCCAAAAACATTCAGTACTTC.

V and J are TRBV4-3 and TRBJ2-7, with D possibly TRBD1 on 5 matching bases. There are 16 residues in the CDR3. V was clipped by 0 bases and J by 2 bases, with 14 bases between them. Germline V gene lookup returns CDR1 LGHNA and CDR2 YSLEER. The CDR3 sequence is CASSQDKGPAAYEQYF. For the CDR3, the DNA is TGCGCCAGCAGCCAAGATAAGGGGCCAGCTGCCTACGAGCAGTACTTC.

This chain uses TRBV9 with TRBJ2-3; no definite D call. Germline V gene lookup returns CDR1 SGDLS and CDR2 YYNGEE. The germline V and J ends were trimmed by 3 bases and 2 bases, with 10 bases remaining between them. The CDR3 runs to 14 residues. The CDR3 sequence is CASSGRVLTDTQYF. The CDR3 region has the DNA TGTGCCAGCAGCGGAAGGGTCCTCACAGATACGCAGTATTTT.

The V call is TRBV4-3, the J call TRBJ2-1, with 8 bases identical to TRBD1. The J segment lost 7 bases and the V segment lost 1 base, leaving 6 bases of the junction unmatched. The CDR3 has 15 residues. Germline CDR1 LGHNA, CDR2 YSLEER. The CDR3 sequence is CASSQARTGRNEQFF. The DNA of the CDR3 is TGCGCCAGCAGCCAAGCCCGGACAGGGAGGAATGAGCAGTTCTTC.

The chain employs TRBV10-3 and TRBJ1-5; maybe TRBD1 (6 bases). With 8 bases removed from V and 4 bases from J, the gap between germline ends came to 15 bases. Germline V gene lookup returns CDR1 ENHRY and CDR2 SYGVKD. The CDR3 contains 14 residues. The CDR3 DNA reads TGTGCCATCTGGAGCGGACAGCCAAATCAGCCCCAGCATTTT. This sequence encodes CAIWSGQPNQPQHF.

This clone has just one count. The chain links TRBV2 to TRBJ2-7; possibly TRBD1 for D (6 bases). CDR1 is SNHLY and CDR2 is FYNNEI in the germline V gene. The CDR3 is 12 residues long. V shed 6 bases and J shed 7 bases, with 13 bases lying between them. The CDR3 region has the DNA TGTGCCAGCAGGGGGACAATTTGGGAGCAGTACTTC. It specifies CASRGTIWEQYF.

This clone was recorded only once. The chain uses TRBV2 and TRBJ2-7; 7 nucleotides agree with TRBD1. The CDR3 sequence is 13 residues long. CDR1 and CDR2 (germline): SNHLY, FYNNEI. V shed 1 base, J shed 5 bases, and the junction held 2 bases outside the gene matches. The CDR3 spells CASSEVQGDEQYF. Written as DNA, the CDR3 is TGTGCCAGCAGTGAAGTCCAGGGGGACGAGCAGTACTTC. Based on the CDR3 plus reference TRBV2 and TRBJ2-7, the full variable domain is EPEVTQTPSHQVTQMGQEVILRCVPISNHLYFYWYRQILGQKVEFLVSFYNNEISEKSEIFDDQFSVERPDGSNFTLKIRSTKLEDSAMYFCASSEVQGDEQYFGPGTRLTVT.

V and J are TRBV11-1 and TRBJ1-3; the D gene is possibly TRBD1 (6 bases). This CDR3 has 13 residues. In germline, CDR1 is SGHAT, CDR2 FQDESV (reference sequence). The V gene lost 6 bases and the J gene lost 4 bases, with 10 bases spanning the gap. The CDR3 region is CASRQGNGNTIYF. The CDR3 coding sequence is TGTGCCAGCAGACAGGGAAACGGAAACACCATATATTTT.

The CDR3 spells CASSFTSGGVAYEQYF. The CDR3 DNA follows: TGTGCCAGCAGCTTTACTAGCGGGGGCGTCGCCTACGAGCAGTACTTC. The V gene is TRBV5-5, the J gene TRBJ2-7; TRBD2 matches at 11 bases. CDR3 length equals 16 residues. V gave up 2 bases and J gave up 2 bases; unmatched junction bases: 6. Germline CDR1 is SGHKS and CDR2 is YYEKEE (reference sequence). The variable domain in full, with the rest retrieved from reference TRBV5-5 and TRBJ2-7, is DAGVTQSPTHLIKTRGQQVTLRCSPISGHKSVSWYQQVLGQGPQFIFQYYEKEERGRGNFPDRFSARQFPNYSSELNVNALLLGDSALYLCASSFTSGGVAYEQYFGPGTRLTVT.

The rearrangement uses TRBV9 and TRBJ1-1, with no clear D. V was clipped by 2 bases and J by 0 bases, with 11 bases between them. Germline values: CDR1 SGDLS, CDR2 YYNGEE. This CDR3 has 15 amino acids. The CDR3 region has the DNA TGTGCCAGCAGCGTGGGATATACTTTGAACACTGAAGCTTTCTTT. Residues: CASSVGYTLNTEAFF.

V and J are TRBV27 and TRBJ2-5, with D tentatively TRBD2 (5 bases). Germline V gene data show CDR1 as MNHEY and CDR2 as SMNVEV (reference sequence). Trimming cost V 4 bases and J 4 bases, with 16 bases left between them. The CDR3 consists of 15 residues. CDR3 in amino acids: CASSSAGIFVETQYF. DNA for the CDR3: TGTGCCAGCAGTTCAGCCGGGATCTTCGTAGAGACCCAGTACTTC.

J is TRBJ1-2 and V is TRBV7-3; D is unclear. Germline CDR1 SGHTA, CDR2 FQGTGA. Trimming took 4 bases from V and 3 from J, leaving 15 bases between them. The CDR3 is 15 amino acids. DNA for the CDR3: TGTGCCAGCAGCTCCAAGGCAGAACCTCACTATGGCTACACCTTC. Its translation: CASSSKAEPHYGYTF.